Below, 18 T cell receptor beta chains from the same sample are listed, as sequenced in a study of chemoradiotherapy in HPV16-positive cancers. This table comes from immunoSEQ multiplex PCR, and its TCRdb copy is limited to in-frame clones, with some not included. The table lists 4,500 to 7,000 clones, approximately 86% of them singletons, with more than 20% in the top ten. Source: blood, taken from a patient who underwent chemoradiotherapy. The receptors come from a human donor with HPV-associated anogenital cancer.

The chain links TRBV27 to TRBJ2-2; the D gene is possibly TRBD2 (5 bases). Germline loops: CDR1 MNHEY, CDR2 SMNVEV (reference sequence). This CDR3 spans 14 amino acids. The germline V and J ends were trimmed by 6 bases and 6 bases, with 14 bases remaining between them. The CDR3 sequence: CASRSGSLAGELFF. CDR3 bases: TGTGCCAGCAGATCTGGGAGTTTGGCCGGGGAGCTGTTTTTT.

This CDR3 reads CASSPGTSWDNEQFF. The CDR3 DNA reads as TGTGCCAGCAGCCCTGGGACTAGTTGGGACAATGAGCAGTTCTTC. The chain combines TRBV7-3 with TRBJ2-1; 8 nucleotides line up with TRBD2. V gave up 5 bases and J gave up 5 bases; unmatched junction bases: 8. Germline V CDR1 and CDR2: SGHTA, FQGTGA. The CDR3 totals 15 residues.

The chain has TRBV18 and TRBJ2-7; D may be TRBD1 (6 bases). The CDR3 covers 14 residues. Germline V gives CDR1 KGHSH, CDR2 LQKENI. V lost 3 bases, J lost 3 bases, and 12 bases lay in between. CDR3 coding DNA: TGTGCCAGCTCACCTAAGACAGGAGTCTACGAGCAGTACTTC. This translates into CASSPKTGVYEQYF.

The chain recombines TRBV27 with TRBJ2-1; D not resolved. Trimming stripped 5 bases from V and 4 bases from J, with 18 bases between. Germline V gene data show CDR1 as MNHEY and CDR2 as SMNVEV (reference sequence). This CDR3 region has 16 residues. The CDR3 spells CASSLINNTPYNEQFF. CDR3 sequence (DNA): TGTGCCAGCAGTCTAATAAATAACACCCCGTACAATGAGCAGTTCTTC.

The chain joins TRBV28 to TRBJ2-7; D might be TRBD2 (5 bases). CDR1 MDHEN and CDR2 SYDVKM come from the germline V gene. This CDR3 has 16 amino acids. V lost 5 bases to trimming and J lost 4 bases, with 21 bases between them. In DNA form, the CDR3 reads TGTGCCAGCAGTGGTTACTTGGACGTCCGGGAATACGAGCAGTACTTC. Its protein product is CASSGYLDVREYEQYF.

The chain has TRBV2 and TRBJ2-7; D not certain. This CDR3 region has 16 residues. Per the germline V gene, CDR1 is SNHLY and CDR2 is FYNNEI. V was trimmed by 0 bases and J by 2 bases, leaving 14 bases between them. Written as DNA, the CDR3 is TGTGCCAGCAGTGAAGCATACATGGGCAGTCCCTACGAGCAGTACTTC. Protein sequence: CASSEAYMGSPYEQYF.

CDR3 coding DNA: TGTGCCAGCAGTTACCGGGGAGGCAGGGGGCGTGTATTATTTGGGTACACTGAAGCTTTCTTT. This encodes CASSYRGGRGRVLFGYTEAFF. This chain uses TRBV28 with TRBJ1-1, with 8 positions matching TRBD1. Germline V gives CDR1 MDHEN, CDR2 SYDVKM. After removal of 4 bases from V and 3 bases from J, the junction contained 25 bases not matched to a gene. This CDR3 is 21 amino acids long.

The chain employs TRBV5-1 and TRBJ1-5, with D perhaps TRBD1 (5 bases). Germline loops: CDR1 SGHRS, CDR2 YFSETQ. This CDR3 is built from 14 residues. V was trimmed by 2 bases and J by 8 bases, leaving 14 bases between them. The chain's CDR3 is CASSLGQGQEPQHF. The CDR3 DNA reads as TGCGCCAGCAGCTTAGGCCAGGGCCAGGAGCCCCAGCATTTT.

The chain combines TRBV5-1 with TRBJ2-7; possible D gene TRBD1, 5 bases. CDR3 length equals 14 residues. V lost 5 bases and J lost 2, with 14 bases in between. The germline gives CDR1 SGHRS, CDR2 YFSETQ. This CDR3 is CASSPRTRPYEQYF. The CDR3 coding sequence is TGCGCCAGCAGTCCCCGGACACGTCCCTACGAGCAGTACTTC.

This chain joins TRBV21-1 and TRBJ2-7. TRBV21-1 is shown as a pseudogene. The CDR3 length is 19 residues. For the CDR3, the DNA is TGTGCCAGCAGCAAAGATGGGGCTCACGGGGAGCAAAGCTCCTACGAGCAGTACTTC. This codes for CASSKDGAHGEQSSYEQYF.

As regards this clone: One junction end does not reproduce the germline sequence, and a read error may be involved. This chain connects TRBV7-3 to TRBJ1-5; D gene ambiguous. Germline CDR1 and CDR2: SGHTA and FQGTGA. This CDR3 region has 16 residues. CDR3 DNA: TGTGCCAGCAACTTAAAGGTCTGGGGTTACAATCAGCCCCAGCATTTT. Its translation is CASNLKVWGYNQPQHF.

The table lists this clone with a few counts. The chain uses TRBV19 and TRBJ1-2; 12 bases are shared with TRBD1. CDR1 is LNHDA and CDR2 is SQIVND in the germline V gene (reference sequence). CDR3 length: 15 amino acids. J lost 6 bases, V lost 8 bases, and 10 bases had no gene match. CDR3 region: CASDRGTGGEDGYTF. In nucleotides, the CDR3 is TGTGCCAGTGACAGAGGGACAGGGGGCGAGGATGGCTACACCTTC. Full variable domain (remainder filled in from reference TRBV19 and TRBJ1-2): DGGITQSPKYLFRKEGQNVTLSCEQNLNHDAMYWYRQDPGQGLRLIYYSQIVNDFQKGDIAEGYSVSREKKESFPLTVTSAQKNPTAFYLCASDRGTGGEDGYTFGSGTRLTVV.

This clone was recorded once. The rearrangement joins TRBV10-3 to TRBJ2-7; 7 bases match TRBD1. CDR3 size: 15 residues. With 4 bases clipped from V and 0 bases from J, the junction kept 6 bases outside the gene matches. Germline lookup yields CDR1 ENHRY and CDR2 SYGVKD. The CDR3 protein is CAISARPGGSYEQYF. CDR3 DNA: TGTGCCATCAGTGCCCGGCCAGGGGGCTCCTACGAGCAGTACTTC.

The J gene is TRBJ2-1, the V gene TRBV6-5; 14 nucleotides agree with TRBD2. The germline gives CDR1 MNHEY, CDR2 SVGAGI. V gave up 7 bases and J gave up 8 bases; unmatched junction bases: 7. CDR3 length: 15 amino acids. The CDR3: CASKPGLAGVYEQFF. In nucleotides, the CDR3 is TGTGCCAGCAAGCCGGGACTAGCGGGAGTCTATGAGCAGTTCTTC.

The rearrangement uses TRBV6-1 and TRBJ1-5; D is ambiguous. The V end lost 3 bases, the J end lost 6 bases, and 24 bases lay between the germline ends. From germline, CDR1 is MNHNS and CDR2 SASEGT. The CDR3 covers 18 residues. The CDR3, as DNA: TGTGCCAGCAGTGAGTTAGATTGGAGAGGGTTTTTCATTCAGCCCCAGCATTTT. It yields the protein CASSELDWRGFFIQPQHF.

CDR3 in DNA: TGTGCCAGCAGCAGGGACAGGGGCGAGTTTGGAGCTTTCTTT. Protein product: CASSRDRGEFGAFF. This rearrangement joins TRBV13 to TRBJ1-1; 10 bases line up with TRBD1. The CDR3 is 14 residues long. The V gene's germline CDR1 is PRHDT and CDR2 FYEKMQ (reference sequence). V shed 5 bases and J 10 bases; nucleotides not matched to a gene: 10.

CDR3 in DNA: TGTGCCAGCAGTTTAAGGTGGACGGGAAATGAAAAACTGTTTTTT. This gives the protein CASSLRWTGNEKLFF. The J gene is TRBJ1-4, the V gene TRBV27; D gene ambiguous. CDR3 length: 15 residues. The ends were cut back, 2 bases at V and 5 bases at J, with 12 bases in the middle. CDR1 and CDR2 (germline): MNHEY, SMNVEV (reference sequence).

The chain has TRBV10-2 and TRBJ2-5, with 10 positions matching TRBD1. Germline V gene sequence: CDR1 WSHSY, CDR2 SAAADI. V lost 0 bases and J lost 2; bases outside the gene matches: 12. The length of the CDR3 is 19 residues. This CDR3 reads CASSESSTGGKGRQETQYF. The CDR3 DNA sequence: TGCGCCAGCAGTGAGTCATCGACAGGGGGCAAGGGTAGGCAAGAGACCCAGTACTTC.